The 16 T cell receptor beta chains below come from one sample, sequenced in a study of PD-L1 blockade in urothelial cancer. Assay used: immunoSEQ multiplex PCR; TCRdb lists only in-frame clones, some missing. The sample comprises about 22,000 clones, around 90% of which are singletons, and about 15% rests with the top ten. The sample was PBMCs, taken around atezolizumab (anti-PD-L1) treatment. Receptors originate from a woman aged 55-75 years with urothelial cancer.

V gene TRBV7-8 combines with J gene TRBJ2-5, with D tentatively TRBD2 (6 bases). The germline V and J ends were trimmed by 1 base and 4 bases, with 16 bases remaining between them. This CDR3 region has 16 residues. Germline V gene lookup returns CDR1 SGHVS and CDR2 FQNEAQ. CDR3 in amino acids: CASSLGVRAGRETQYF. CDR3 DNA sequence: TGTGCCAGCAGCTTAGGGGTCAGGGCGGGGCGAGAGACCCAGTACTTC.

This clone has a single count. Here the CDR3 reads CASSLAGAGGRQPQHF. DNA for the CDR3: TGTGCCAGCAGCTTAGCTGGCGCGGGAGGGCGGCAGCCCCAGCATTTT. The chain uses TRBV7-8 and TRBJ1-5, with no clear D. This CDR3 region has 16 residues. Trimming stripped 0 bases from V and 7 bases from J, with 16 bases between. Germline CDR1 is SGHVS and CDR2 is FQNEAQ.

This chain connects TRBV2 to TRBJ1-2, with 8 bases aligning to TRBD1. After removal of 4 bases from V and 7 bases from J, the junction contained 5 bases not matched to a gene. The CDR3 consists of 13 residues. Germline V gives CDR1 SNHLY, CDR2 FYNNEI. The CDR3 sequence: CASSVQGAAGYTF. In DNA form, the CDR3 reads TGTGCCAGCAGTGTGCAGGGGGCTGCTGGCTACACCTTC.

V and J are TRBV6-6 and TRBJ2-6; tentative D call: TRBD1 (6 bases). V dropped 11 bases and J dropped 0 bases, with 14 bases sitting between them. Germline CDR1 and CDR2: MNHNY and SVGAGI (reference sequence). The CDR3 sequence is 15 residues long. CDR3 DNA sequence: TGTGCCGGAGGCAGGGGTCTCTCTGGGGCCAACGTCCTGACTTTC. Encoded protein: CAGGRGLSGANVLTF.

The rearrangement links TRBV6-5 to TRBJ2-7; no reliable D call. The CDR3 runs 13 residues. Germline loops: CDR1 MNHEY, CDR2 SVGAGI. V lost 0 bases and J lost 3, with 6 bases in between. CDR3 loop: CASSYSRHYEQYF. Written as DNA, the CDR3 is TGTGCCAGCAGTTACTCGAGACACTACGAGCAGTACTTC.

The table lists this clone with a few counts. The rearrangement links TRBV10-3 to TRBJ2-7, with 12 bases identical to TRBD2. J lost 4 bases, V lost 6 bases, and 10 bases had no gene match. Germline assignment: CDR1 ENHRY and CDR2 SYGVKD. This CDR3 spans 16 amino acids. CDR3 protein: CAISETSGSRSYEQYF. In DNA, the CDR3 is TGTGCCATCAGCGAGACTAGCGGGAGCAGGAGTTACGAGCAGTACTTC.

The V gene is TRBV9, the J gene TRBJ2-1; TRBD1 matches 7 bases. V was pared by 6 bases and J by 2 bases, with 11 bases of the junction left unmatched. This CDR3 is built from 16 residues. CDR1 is SGDLS, CDR2 YYNGEE, per germline. The CDR3, as DNA: TGTGCCAGCAACCTGAGGGGGCAGGGTCCCTACAATGAGCAGTTCTTC. It specifies CASNLRGQGPYNEQFF.

This chain uses TRBV4-3 with TRBJ1-1; 11 bases fit TRBD1. This CDR3 spans 19 amino acids. Germline loops: CDR1 LGHNA, CDR2 YSLEER. Trimming took 0 bases from V and 1 from J; bases not matched to a gene: 10. The CDR3: CASSQDGRTGGFSNTEAFF. The CDR3 DNA is TGCGCCAGCAGCCAAGACGGCCGGACAGGGGGCTTTTCGAACACTGAAGCTTTCTTT.

CDR3 bases: TGTGCCAGTAGTGCCGACAGGAACTCTGGAAACACCATATATTTT. This gives the protein CASSADRNSGNTIYF. The chain recombines TRBV19 with TRBJ1-3; possibly TRBD1 for D (6 bases). The V gene lost 5 bases and the J gene lost 0 bases, with 11 bases spanning the gap. CDR3 length: 15 residues. The germline gives CDR1 LNHDA, CDR2 SQIVND (reference sequence).

The chain employs TRBV12-5 and TRBJ2-2, with a possible D match to TRBD1 (6 bases). V lost 5 bases, J lost 1 base, and 29 bases lay in between. CDR1 and CDR2 from the germline V gene are LGHNT and FRNRAP. The CDR3 runs to 21 residues. As DNA, the CDR3 is TGTGCTAGTGGTCGCCACTCGATCGTACAGGGCGCCCGGAAGAACACCGGGGAGCTGTTTTTT. Encoded protein: CASGRHSIVQGARKNTGELFF.

The chain uses TRBV2 and TRBJ1-1, with D maybe TRBD1 (6 bases). V lost 6 bases and J 0 bases, leaving 14 bases between the germline ends. The germline gives CDR1 SNHLY, CDR2 FYNNEI. There are 15 residues in the CDR3. CDR3 nucleotides: TGTGCCAGCAGCCCACAGGGTATACTGAACACTGAAGCTTTCTTT. This gives the protein CASSPQGILNTEAFF.

V and J are TRBV28 and TRBJ2-2, with TRBD2 matching 10 bases. Trimming at V came to 6 bases and at J to 5 bases, leaving 3 bases not matched to a gene. CDR1 is MDHEN, CDR2 SYDVKM, per germline. This CDR3 is 14 amino acids long. CDR3: CASSLAGVTGELFF. CDR3 nucleotides: TGTGCCAGCAGCCTAGCGGGAGTAACCGGGGAGCTGTTTTTT. Drawing the rest from reference TRBV28 and TRBJ2-2, the complete variable domain is DVKVTQSSRYLVKRTGEKVFLECVQDMDHENMFWYRQDPGLGLRLIYFSYDVKMKEKGDIPEGYSVSREKKERFSLILESASTNQTSMYLCASSLAGVTGELFFGEGSRLTVL.

The CDR3 sequence: CASSLLGQSSNEQYF. The CDR3 DNA reads as TGCGCCAGCAGCCTACTGGGACAGTCTTCAAACGAGCAGTACTTC. The V gene is TRBV5-1, the J gene TRBJ2-7, with 7 bases lining up with TRBD1. With V trimmed by 4 bases and J by 5 bases, 12 bases remained unmatched. The CDR3 runs to 15 residues. The germline V gene encodes CDR1 SGHRS and CDR2 YFSETQ.

The V gene is TRBV9, the J gene TRBJ1-6, with TRBD1 matching over 10 bases. Germline V gives CDR1 SGDLS, CDR2 YYNGEE. The CDR3 spans 15 residues. V trimming: 2 bases; J trimming: 10 bases; junction bases outside the gene matches: 6. The CDR3 DNA is TGTGCCAGCAGCGTCCGGGACAGGGGCGGATCACCCCTCCACTTT. Protein product: CASSVRDRGGSPLHF.

The CDR3 protein is CASSLASAGVRNEQFF. CDR3 sequence (DNA): TGCGCCAGCAGCTTGGCCTCGGCGGGAGTAAGGAATGAGCAGTTCTTC. The chain carries TRBV5-1 and TRBJ2-1, with 7 positions matching TRBD2. The J segment lost 7 bases and the V segment lost 0 bases, leaving 10 bases of the junction unmatched. The CDR3 length is 16 residues. Germline lookup yields CDR1 SGHRS and CDR2 YFSETQ.

This clone was observed a handful of times. The genes are TRBV27 and TRBJ1-1; no clear D. This CDR3 comprises 12 residues. V dropped 5 bases and J dropped 1 base, with 5 bases sitting between them. Per germline, CDR1 MNHEY and CDR2 SMNVEV (reference sequence). CDR3 nucleotides: TGTGCCAGCAGTCGTAGGAACACTGAAGCTTTCTTT. Amino acids: CASSRRNTEAFF.